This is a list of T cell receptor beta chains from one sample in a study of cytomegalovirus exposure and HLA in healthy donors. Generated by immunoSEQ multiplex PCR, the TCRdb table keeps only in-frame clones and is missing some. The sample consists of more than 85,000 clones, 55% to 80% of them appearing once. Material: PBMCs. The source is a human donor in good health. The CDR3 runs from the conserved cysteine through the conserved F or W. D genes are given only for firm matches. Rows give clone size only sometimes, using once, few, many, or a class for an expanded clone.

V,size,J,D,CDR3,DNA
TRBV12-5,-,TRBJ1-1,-,CASGFDPRVGTEAFF,TGTGCTAGTGGTTTCGACCCTCGGGTGGGCACTGAAGCTTTCTTT
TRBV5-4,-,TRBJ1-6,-,CASSLNLGGANSPLHF,TGTGCCAGCAGCTTGAACCTAGGGGGGGCAAATTCACCCCTCCACTTT
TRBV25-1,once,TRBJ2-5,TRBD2,CASSPSGTETQYF,TGTGCCAGCAGTCCTAGCGGGACGGAGACCCAGTACTTC
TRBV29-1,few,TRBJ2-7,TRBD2,CSATGEGVEQYF,TGCAGCGCCACCGGGGAGGGTGTTGAGCAGTACTTC
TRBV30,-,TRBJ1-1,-,CASEMRGGGTEAFF,TGTGCCTCCGAGATGCGGGGAGGGGGCACTGAAGCTTTCTTT
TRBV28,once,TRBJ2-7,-,CASSSVRHGPIGQYF,TGTGCCAGCAGTTCCGTCCGACACGGCCCTATCGGGCAGTACTTC
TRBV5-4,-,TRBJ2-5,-,CASSPGEKQETQYF,TGTGCCAGCAGCCCGGGGGAGAAACAAGAGACCCAGTACTTC
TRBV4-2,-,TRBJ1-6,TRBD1,CASSPSWDRDNSPLHF,TGTGCCAGCAGCCCCTCATGGGACAGGGATAATTCACCCCTCCACTTT
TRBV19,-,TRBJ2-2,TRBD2,CATSTSGRSGELFF,TGTGCCACTTCGACTAGCGGGAGGTCCGGGGAGCTGTTTTTT
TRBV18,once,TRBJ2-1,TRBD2,CASSPTLAGGDEQFF,TGTGCCAGCTCACCAACTCTAGCGGGAGGCGATGAGCAGTTCTTC
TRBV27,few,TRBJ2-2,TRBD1,CASTDRVNTGELFF,TGTGCCAGCACGGACAGGGTGAACACCGGGGAGCTGTTTTTT
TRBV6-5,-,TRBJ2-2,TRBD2,CASSPGLVTGELFF,TGTGCCAGCAGTCCGGGACTAGTCACCGGGGAGCTGTTTTTT
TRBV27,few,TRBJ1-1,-,CASSSGATEAFF,TGTGCCAGCAGTTCAGGGGCCACTGAAGCTTTCTTT
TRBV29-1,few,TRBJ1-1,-,CSVGGTEAFF,TGCAGCGTTGGCGGGACTGAAGCTTTCTTT
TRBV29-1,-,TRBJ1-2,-,CSSLSRGYGYTF,TGCAGCTCTTTATCCAGGGGTTATGGCTACACCTTC